This section outlines one TCR beta chain sequence together with its context. Unique molecular identifiers were incorporated when the TCRbeta library was constructed. Each CDR3 protein is one row after TCRdb ran MiXCR on the PCR reads. The sample holds more than 450,000 distinct CDR3 sequences, roughly 18% seen once. The source of the sample is a study of T-cell reconstitution after alpha-beta-depleted transplantation in children. This CDR3 region has 15 residues. The germline gives CDR1 DFQATT, CDR2 SNEGSKA (reference sequence). Losses at the gene ends were 1 base for V and 6 bases for J; bases not matched to a gene: 7.

The chain carries TRBV20-1 and TRBJ2-7; 12 nucleotides agree with TRBD2. The sequence was collected from a human donor who donated a stem cell graft to a child with acute lymphoblastic leukemia. The sequences come from PBMCs from the stem cell graft donor, collected from the stem cell graft. CDR3: CSARVTTSGSREQYF. CDR3 bases: TGCAGTGCTAGAGTAACGACTAGCGGGAGTCGCGAGCAGTACTTC.